Shown below are 18 T cell receptor beta chains from a single sample sequenced in a study of blood T cell repertoires in COVID-19. Sequencing was performed with immunoSEQ multiplex PCR; in TCRdb, only in-frame clones are kept and a portion is missing. Seen here are fewer than 300,000 clones, approximately 90% observed once, and the top ten hold about 2.5%. The material sequenced was PBMCs or T cells enriched from blood (not recorded which). Receptors originate from a woman aged 40 to 50 with acute COVID-19.

The chain combines TRBV11-2 with TRBJ1-3, with D perhaps matching TRBD1 (6 bases). V lost 4 bases and J 1 base, leaving 8 bases between the germline ends. CDR1 and CDR2 from the germline V gene are SGHAT and FQNNGV. This CDR3 is built from 14 residues. CDR3 protein: CASSWTVSGNTIYF. CDR3 nucleotides: TGTGCCAGCAGCTGGACAGTGTCTGGAAACACCATATATTTT.

The rearrangement uses TRBV14 and TRBJ1-3, with TRBD1 matching 7 bases. V lost 1 base to trimming and J lost 4 bases; unmatched junction nucleotides: 4. Germline CDR1 reads SGHDN; CDR2 reads FVKESK. The CDR3 contains 15 residues. In DNA, the CDR3 is TGTGCCAGCAGCCAAGGGCGACAGGGAGGAAACACCATATATTTT. Translated, it gives CASSQGRQGGNTIYF.

This rearrangement joins TRBV19 to TRBJ1-5, with 9 bases that match TRBD1. Per the germline V gene, CDR1 is LNHDA and CDR2 is SQIVND (reference sequence). This CDR3 is 14 amino acids long. Germline trimming cut 7 bases from V and 4 bases from J; bases unmatched to any gene: 5. CDR3 region: CASKQDRGNQPQHF. CDR3 DNA sequence: TGTGCCAGTAAACAGGACAGGGGTAATCAGCCCCAGCATTTT.

Here the CDR3 reads CASSLAGGRAGELFF. CDR3 bases: TGTGCCAGCAGCCTAGCGGGAGGGCGGGCCGGGGAGCTGTTTTTT. V usage is TRBV5-4 and J usage is TRBJ2-2, with TRBD2 matching over 12 bases. V lost 4 bases, J lost 6 bases, and 4 bases stayed unmatched. The CDR3 totals 15 residues. The germline gives CDR1 SGHNT, CDR2 YYREEE (reference sequence).

This clone occurred once. The chain is built from TRBV10-3 and TRBJ2-1, with TRBD2 matching 7 bases. In germline, CDR1 is ENHRY, CDR2 SYGVKD. J was trimmed by 6 bases and V by 3 bases; bases with no gene match: 8. This CDR3 is 15 amino acids long. The CDR3 nucleotides read TGTGCCATCAGTGACCCCCGCGCGGGGGTCAATGAGCAGTTCTTC. Amino acids: CAISDPRAGVNEQFF.

V is TRBV18 and J is TRBJ1-5; 7 bases match TRBD1. V shed 3 bases, J shed 4 bases, and the junction held 0 bases outside the gene matches. The germline gives CDR1 KGHSH, CDR2 LQKENI. The CDR3 totals 13 residues. The CDR3 nucleotides read TGTGCCAGCTCACCGGGACAGAATCAGCCCCAGCATTTT. As protein: CASSPGQNQPQHF.

The chain employs TRBV7-2 and TRBJ1-2; a weak D match, TRBD1 (6 bases). Germline V lookup: CDR1 SGHTA, CDR2 FQGNSA. The CDR3 loop spans 12 amino acids. The ends were cut back, 3 bases at V and 9 bases at J, with 11 bases in the middle. CDR3 amino acids: CASSFHRESYTF. The CDR3, as DNA: TGTGCCAGCAGCTTCCACAGGGAGAGCTACACCTTC.

The rearrangement joins TRBV3-1 (or the pseudogene TRBV3-2) to TRBJ2-6, with D possibly being TRBD2 (5 bases). This CDR3 has 17 amino acids. The germline CDR1 and CDR2 sequences are LGHDT and YNNKEL (reference sequence). Trimming took 4 bases from V and 0 from J, leaving 13 bases between them. CDR3 region: CASSRRRQDSGANVLTF. The CDR3 DNA sequence: TGTGCCAGCAGCCGGAGGAGGCAGGACTCTGGGGCCAACGTCCTGACTTTC.

This clone was seen only once. V is TRBV5-1 and J is TRBJ2-1; TRBD1 agrees at 8 bases. There are 14 residues in the CDR3. The V segment lost 4 bases and the J segment 2 bases; nucleotides outside the gene matches: 2. The germline CDR1 and CDR2 sequences are SGHRS and YFSETQ. CDR3 sequence reads: CASSETGAYNEQFF. For the CDR3, the DNA is TGCGCCAGCAGCGAGACAGGGGCCTACAATGAGCAGTTCTTC.

CDR3 nucleotides: TGTGCCAGCTCACCGTTCCGGGAGGGCCCGGACACCGGGGAGCTGTTTTTT. Translating gives CASSPFREGPDTGELFF. The chain uses TRBV18 and TRBJ2-2, with 8 bases aligning to TRBD2. J lost 3 bases, V lost 3 bases, and 9 bases had no gene match. Germline V gene lookup returns CDR1 KGHSH and CDR2 LQKENI. This CDR3 is 17 amino acids long.

This clone was counted only a few times. The rearrangement links TRBV5-4 to TRBJ2-7; TRBD2 matches 7 bases. CDR1 and CDR2 from the germline V gene are SGHNT and YYREEE (reference sequence). This CDR3 contains 14 residues. The V segment lost 2 bases and the J segment 6 bases; nucleotides outside the gene matches: 8. The CDR3 loop is CASSFPGGLSEQYF. The CDR3 DNA follows: TGTGCCAGCAGCTTCCCGGGGGGTTTGTCCGAGCAGTACTTC.

This sequence joins TRBV28 and TRBJ2-3, with TRBD2 identical over 8 bases. Trimming cost V 6 bases and J 0 bases; bases outside gene matches: 29. The CDR3 runs to 23 residues. Germline V CDR1 and CDR2: MDHEN, SYDVKM. Written as DNA, the CDR3 is TGTGCCAGCAGCAGACCCCGCGACGGGGGGGGAGCGTTCTTTCGGACTAGCACAGATACGCAGTATTTT. Encoded protein: CASSRPRDGGGAFFRTSTDTQYF.

This chain connects TRBV5-1 to TRBJ1-1; D uncertain. The germline V gene encodes CDR1 SGHRS and CDR2 YFSETQ. The CDR3 loop spans 13 amino acids. The germline V and J ends were trimmed by 2 bases and 4 bases, with 9 bases remaining between them. In DNA, the CDR3 is TGCGCCAGCAGCTTTGAGAGAAGCACTGAAGCTTTCTTT. Translated: CASSFERSTEAFF.

The chain is built from TRBV29-1 and TRBJ2-3, with TRBD1 matching over 8 bases. The CDR3 loop spans 14 amino acids. Germline trimming cut 4 bases from V and 5 bases from J; bases unmatched to any gene: 8. Germline-derived CDR1 and CDR2 are SQVTM and ANQGSEA. CDR3 in DNA: TGCAGCGTTGGACCAACAGGGGGGAGAGATACGCAGTATTTT. It translates to CSVGPTGGRDTQYF.

The chain links TRBV7-2 to TRBJ2-4; a weak D match, TRBD2 (5 bases). In germline, CDR1 is SGHTA, CDR2 FQGNSA. The CDR3 is 15 amino acids. V dropped 5 bases and J dropped 6 bases, with 17 bases sitting between them. This CDR3 is CASSPEGSRVNIQYF. CDR3 sequence (DNA): TGTGCCAGCAGCCCCGAGGGATCACGGGTAAACATTCAGTACTTC.

The CDR3 here is CASSYEEGQGQETQYF. The CDR3 region has the DNA TGTGCCAGCAGTTACGAAGAGGGACAGGGTCAAGAGACCCAGTACTTC. V gene TRBV6-2 or TRBV6-3 combines with J gene TRBJ2-5, with 9 bases fitting TRBD1. The CDR3 is 16 amino acids. The germline V gene has CDR1 MNHEY and CDR2 SVGEGT. The junction had 6 bases not matched to a gene; V was cut back by 2 bases and J by 2 bases.

The CDR3 loop reads CASSVGQVNEQFF. The CDR3 nucleotides read TGTGCCAGCAGCGTAGGGCAGGTCAATGAGCAGTTCTTC. The chain combines TRBV9 with TRBJ2-1; D not certain. The CDR3 covers 13 residues. With 0 bases removed from V and 6 bases from J, the gap between germline ends came to 7 bases. Germline CDR1 reads SGDLS; CDR2 reads YYNGEE. The complete variable domain, with remaining parts taken from reference TRBV9 and TRBJ2-1, reads DSGVTQTPKHLITATGQRVTLRCSPRSGDLSVYWYQQSLDQGLQFLIQYYNGEERAKGNILERFSAQQFPDLHSELNLSSLELGDSALYFCASSVGQVNEQFFGPGTRLTVL.

The rearrangement uses TRBV5-1 and TRBJ2-3; D ambiguous. This CDR3 spans 16 amino acids. V lost 1 base to trimming and J lost 3 bases, with 15 bases between them. Germline CDR1 is SGHRS and CDR2 is YFSETQ. CDR3 DNA sequence: TGCGCCAGCAGCTTGTTGTTCGATAGACTGACAGATACGCAGTATTTT. Translation gives CASSLLFDRLTDTQYF.